This TCR beta chain was identified in a study of beta chain features in type 1 diabetes. Notes on the study in general: A moderate, significant TCRB CDR3 shortening appeared in type 1 diabetes across four CD4+ subsets.

Every isolated RNA sample was fully reverse transcribed, so sequencing captured expressed TCRB transcripts. This table comes from immunoSEQ multiplex PCR, and its TCRdb copy is limited to in-frame clones, with some not included. The table lists some 250,000 clones, approximately 10% of them singletons. This clone was recorded a few times. Its target is unknown. The receptor comes from a man aged 30 to 39 with type 1 diabetes. The specimen sequenced was naive CD4+ T cells from blood.

Here the CDR3 DNA reads TGTGCCAGCAGCCAAGACAGGGCGGTCGAAGCTTTCTTT. Its translation: CASSQDRAVEAFF. V gene TRBV4-2 combines with J gene TRBJ1-1; a possible D gene is TRBD1 (5 bases). Trimming pared 0 bases from V and 8 bases from J, leaving 10 bases between. The length of the CDR3 is 13 residues. Germline V gene sequence: CDR1 LGHNA, CDR2 YNFKEQ.